This TCR beta chain comes out of a study of blood T cell repertoires in COVID-19. On the study more broadly: Whether acute or convalescent, the COVID-19 samples came from the United States, Italy and Spain. T cells, B-cell-depleted T cells, or PBMCs provided the cDNA or gDNA that served as material.

Per the original methods: Reference gene primer amplification gave nucleated cell count estimates. TCRdb's copy holds only in-frame clones and misses some; the assay was immunoSEQ multiplex PCR. That table gives V, J and clone size, and the DNA gave D and trimming. This table has about 52,000 clones, around nine tenths appearing once. This CDR3 region has 16 residues. Unmatched junction bases numbered 9, after V lost 0 bases and J lost 7 bases. CDR1 and CDR2 from the germline V gene are SGDLS and YYNGEE. Sequencing input: peripheral blood. The TCR originated in an elderly man with active or convalescent COVID-19. This chain connects TRBV9 to TRBJ1-4, with 7 bases fitting TRBD1. CDR3: CASSVGEGAAGEKLFF. CDR3 bases: TGTGCCAGCAGCGTAGGAGAGGGGGCTGCGGGTGAAAAACTGTTTTTT.